This T cell receptor beta chain was retrieved from a study of OX40 agonist ivuxolimab in advanced cancers. Clones were sequenced by immunoSEQ multiplex PCR, and TCRdb holds only the in-frame ones, with some missing. The sample consists of 65,000 or so clones, roughly 80% of them appearing once. Germline lookup yields CDR1 MRHNA and CDR2 SNTAGT. V lost 4 bases to trimming and J lost 13 bases, with 20 bases between them. This CDR3 comprises 14 residues. V gene TRBV6-4 combines with J gene TRBJ2-1, with D hard to call. This clonotype was sampled from an adult with an advanced solid tumor such as melanoma, head and neck, liver or kidney cancer. The material sequenced was CD4+ or CD8+ T cells sorted from blood, taken in a trial of the OX40 agonist ivuxolimab. The CDR3 loop reads CASSVGPLQPFQFF. The CDR3 region has the DNA TGTGCCAGCAGTGTAGGTCCGCTTCAGCCGTTCCAGTTCTTC.